This TCR beta chain was profiled in a study of OX40 agonist ivuxolimab in advanced cancers. Study observations and caveats: The study found that CD8+ T cells averaged more expanded clones than CD4+.

Details on this clone: Its antigen remains unidentified.

Patients were excluded for autoimmune disease history or systemic immunosuppression. Blood sampling was done at baseline, cycle 4 day 1, and cycle 7 day 1. Produced via immunoSEQ multiplex PCR; TCRdb's table is partial and in-frame only. This sample yields tens of thousands of clones, of which approximately 80% are seen a single time; 2% to 3% belongs to the top ten. The starting material was CD4+ or CD8+ T cells sorted from blood, obtained in a trial of the OX40 agonist ivuxolimab. This receptor was taken from an adult with an advanced solid tumor such as melanoma, head and neck, liver or kidney cancer.

This chain's CDR3 is CASSMGGLGYGYTF. DNA of the CDR3: TGTGCCAGTAGTATGGGGGGGCTAGGGTATGGCTACACCTTC. The V and J genes are TRBV19 and TRBJ1-2; a possible D gene is TRBD1 (6 bases). The length of the CDR3 is 14 residues. CDR1 and CDR2 (germline): LNHDA, SQIVND (reference sequence). The V gene lost 3 bases and the J gene lost 5 bases, with 13 bases spanning the gap.